This T cell receptor beta chain emerged from a study of blood T cells in healthy people across ages. PCR was performed a second time for about 6 to 12 cycles using a sample-barcoded 5' primer and a J-beta primer mix. Every sample gave at least 2.5 million paired-end reads containing CDR3. TCRdb re-analysed the 5' RACE reads in MiXCR, keeping a single row per CDR3 protein. This table has under 2,000,000 distinct CDR3 sequences, roughly 49% appearing once. The sequence came from a woman between 35 and 50 years old in good health. Sequencing input: blood.

This chain's CDR3 is CASSRGVAGELFF. CDR3 nucleotides: TGTGCCAGCAGCAGGGGGGTGGCCGGGGAGCTGTTTTTT. The chain uses TRBV25-1 and TRBJ2-2; maybe TRBD1 (7 bases). The CDR3 is made up of 13 amino acids. V dropped 6 bases and J dropped 6 bases, with 11 bases sitting between them. The germline gives CDR1 MGHDK, CDR2 SYGVNS.